This entry describes one T cell receptor (beta chain). Original data processing: Amplification with reference gene primers provided the estimates of nucleated cell counts. Assay used: immunoSEQ multiplex PCR; TCRdb lists only in-frame clones, some missing. V and J calls plus clone size are reproduced from that table; the DNA served to infer D and trimming. The sample consists of roughly 150,000 clones, 65% to 90% of them appearing once. These data come from a study of blood T cell repertoires in COVID-19. Sequencing was performed on peripheral blood. This sequence originates from a woman aged 50 to 65 in a cohort sampled during active or convalescent COVID-19.

The CDR3 sequence is CASTGQQNTEAFF. In DNA form, the CDR3 reads TGTGCCAGCACGGGACAGCAAAACACTGAAGCTTTCTTT. The chain is built from TRBV14 and TRBJ1-1; 7 nucleotides line up with TRBD1. V shed 7 bases, J shed 2 bases, and the junction held 4 bases outside the gene matches. Germline V CDR1 and CDR2: SGHDN, FVKESK. The CDR3 totals 13 residues.